Listed below are T cell receptor beta chains from one sample, sequenced in a study of shared clonotypes between healthy human individuals. Repertoires were generated with immunoSEQ multiplex PCR, while TCRdb's copy carries only in-frame clones and drops some. This table has millions of clones, roughly 91% appearing once. Sequenced input: naive CD8+ T cells from PBMCs. Source of these receptors: a man between 18 and 29 years old in good health. Some clones in this sample may be carry-over from other donors' samples. Each CDR3 is given with its conserved first and last residue. The D gene is left open where the match is weak. Clone size is not always given. Where it is, it says once, few, many or a class for expanded clones.

clone_size,v_call,d_call,j_call,cdr3_aa,cdr3_nt
-,TRBV2,-,TRBJ2-1,CASSEGGASYNEQFF,TGTGCCAGCAGTGAGGGTGGGGCCTCCTACAATGAGCAGTTCTTC
-,TRBV27,TRBD1,TRBJ1-2,CASSSPRSGGYGYTF,TGTGCCAGCAGTTCCCCGAGGTCAGGGGGGTATGGCTACACCTTC
once,TRBV7-9,-,TRBJ2-7,CASSPRVDYEQYF,TGTGCCAGCAGCCCCAGGGTAGACTACGAGCAGTACTTC
few,TRBV7-9,-,TRBJ1-1,CASSNNQGSGTEAFF,TGTGCCAGCAGCAACAACCAGGGATCCGGCACTGAAGCTTTCTTT
-,TRBV6-5,TRBD1,TRBJ2-7,CASSNTGAPSYEQYF,TGTGCCAGCAGTAACACAGGGGCCCCCTCCTACGAGCAGTACTTC
-,TRBV6-5,TRBD1,TRBJ1-5,CASSLGGRGQPQHF,TGTGCCAGCAGCTTAGGGGGCCGGGGACAGCCCCAGCATTTT
-,TRBV29-1,-,TRBJ2-3,CSVLTTSTDTQYF,TGCAGCGTACTAACGACTAGCACAGATACGCAGTATTTT
-,TRBV9,-,TRBJ2-2,CATGAGAAGELFF,TGTGCCACCGGTGCTGGAGCGGCCGGGGAGCTGTTTTTT
-,TRBV4-3,TRBD2,TRBJ2-2,CASSQYGTSGRGSTGELFF,TGCGCCAGCAGCCAATACGGGACTAGCGGGAGGGGGAGCACCGGGGAGCTGTTTTTT
-,TRBV4-1,-,TRBJ1-2,CASSPGGTPQHYGYTF,TGCGCCAGCAGCCCAGGCGGGACACCCCAACACTATGGCTACACCTTC
-,TRBV6-4,TRBD1,TRBJ1-2,CASRPGQGNYGYTF,TGTGCCAGCAGGCCGGGACAGGGGAACTATGGCTACACCTTC
-,TRBV27,-,TRBJ1-1,CASSSAMENTEAFF,TGTGCCAGCAGTTCGGCAATGGAGAACACTGAAGCTTTCTTT
-,TRBV6-5,TRBD1,TRBJ1-5,CASSPDRVGGRPQHF,TGTGCCAGCAGTCCGGACAGGGTGGGGGGTCGGCCCCAGCATTTT
-,TRBV12-5,TRBD1,TRBJ2-5,CASGLGQGQETQYF,TGTGCTAGTGGTTTGGGACAGGGCCAAGAGACCCAGTACTTC
-,TRBV6-5,TRBD2,TRBJ2-3,CASSYKREFPTDTQYF,TGTGCCAGCAGTTACAAGCGGGAGTTCCCCACAGATACGCAGTATTTT
-,TRBV19,-,TRBJ1-1,CASRQARGSTEAFF,TGTGCCAGTAGACAGGCTCGGGGAAGTACTGAAGCTTTCTTT
-,TRBV5-6,-,TRBJ1-5,CASSRGSQPQHF,TGTGCCAGCAGCAGGGGTAGTCAGCCCCAGCATTTT
once,TRBV11-2,TRBD2,TRBJ2-7,CASSLTSGRYEQYF,TGTGCCAGCAGCCTGACTAGCGGGAGGTACGAGCAGTACTTC
few,TRBV28,-,TRBJ2-2,CASSSRTEMNTGELFF,TGTGCCAGCAGTTCCCGGACAGAGATGAACACCGGGGAGCTGTTTTTT
-,TRBV9,-,TRBJ2-6,CASSQSKPLGVGSGANVLTF,TGTGCCAGCAGCCAATCAAAACCCCTCGGCGTTGGCTCTGGGGCCAACGTCCTGACTTTC
-,TRBV28,-,TRBJ2-5,CASSRNIQETQYF,TGTGCCAGCAGTCGGAACATACAAGAGACCCAGTACTTC
-,TRBV5-8,-,TRBJ1-2,CASTVFGYTF,TGTGCCAGCACAGTCTTTGGCTACACCTTC
-,TRBV7-9,TRBD2,TRBJ2-1,CASSLGSGSAREQFF,TGTGCCAGCAGCTTAGGTAGCGGGAGTGCACGGGAGCAGTTCTTC
-,TRBV15,-,TRBJ1-2,CATSRRPKDTYGYTF,TGTGCCACCAGCAGACGACCGAAGGACACCTATGGCTACACCTTC
-,TRBV5-6,-,TRBJ2-3,CASSLRPDTQYF,TGTGCCAGCAGCCTTCGCCCAGATACGCAGTATTTT
-,TRBV7-9,-,TRBJ2-1,CASSPTQGITYNEQFF,TGTGCCAGCAGCCCAACGCAGGGAATTACCTACAATGAGCAGTTCTTC
-,TRBV11-2,-,TRBJ2-7,CASSLGSEQYF,TGTGCCAGCAGCTTAGGGTCGGAGCAGTACTTC
-,TRBV27,-,TRBJ1-1,CASSWAGGTEAFF,TGTGCCAGCAGTTGGGCCGGGGGCACTGAAGCTTTCTTT
-,TRBV7-9,-,TRBJ2-1,CASRTLGEQFF,TGTGCCAGCAGGACCCTCGGGGAGCAGTTCTTC
-,TRBV2,-,TRBJ2-3,CASSEATGTFQYF,TGTGCCAGCAGTGAAGCAACCGGGACTTTTCAGTATTTT
-,TRBV27,TRBD1,TRBJ1-1,CASGQGATEAFF,TGTGCCAGCGGACAGGGGGCGACTGAAGCTTTCTTT
-,TRBV4-1,-,TRBJ2-5,CASSQGPTSYQETQYF,TGCGCCAGCAGCCAAGGGCCGACGAGTTACCAAGAGACCCAGTACTTC
-,TRBV6-5,-,TRBJ2-2,CASSVNQGTGELFF,TGTGCCAGCAGTGTGAATCAGGGGACCGGGGAGCTGTTTTTT
-,TRBV29-1,TRBD1,TRBJ2-7,CSVRRGTGEAYEQYF,TGCAGCGTAAGGAGAGGGACAGGGGAGGCCTACGAGCAGTACTTC
-,TRBV5-1,-,TRBJ2-1,CASSLVGVAAHSSYNEQFF,TGCGCCAGCAGCTTGGTGGGGGTAGCGGCACATAGCTCCTACAATGAGCAGTTCTTC
-,TRBV28,-,TRBJ1-1,CASSLRSQGGTEAFF,TGTGCCAGCAGTTTAAGGTCACAGGGAGGAACTGAAGCTTTCTTT